The clone carrying this T cell receptor beta chain was seen once. Antigen: not known. This record comes from a study of T cell responses to AZD1222 COVID-19 vaccine. Study-wide findings and caveats: Unmutated variant regions reportedly attract nearly half of all spike-specific TCRs. Compared with day 0, the breadth and depth of the Spike-specific TCR repertoire rose significantly after two doses of AZD1222.

Germline V gene lookup returns CDR1 SQVTM and CDR2 ANQGSEA. This CDR3 spans 15 amino acids. Trimming removed 0 bases at V and 2 bases at J, with 13 bases between. Here immunoSEQ multiplex PCR was the method, and the copy in TCRdb shows in-frame clones only, minus some. This sample has 45,000 to 55,000 clones, with just over 85% found just once. This TCR derives from an adult who received the AZD1222 COVID-19 vaccine. This rearrangement joins TRBV29-1 to TRBJ1-2; weak D call: TRBD1 (6 bases). Sequencing was performed on peripheral blood, taken 28 days after the second AZD1222 dose. The CDR3, as DNA: TGCAGCGTTGAAGATCGGGACACAGGGAACTATGGCTACACCTTC. Translating it yields CSVEDRDTGNYGYTF.